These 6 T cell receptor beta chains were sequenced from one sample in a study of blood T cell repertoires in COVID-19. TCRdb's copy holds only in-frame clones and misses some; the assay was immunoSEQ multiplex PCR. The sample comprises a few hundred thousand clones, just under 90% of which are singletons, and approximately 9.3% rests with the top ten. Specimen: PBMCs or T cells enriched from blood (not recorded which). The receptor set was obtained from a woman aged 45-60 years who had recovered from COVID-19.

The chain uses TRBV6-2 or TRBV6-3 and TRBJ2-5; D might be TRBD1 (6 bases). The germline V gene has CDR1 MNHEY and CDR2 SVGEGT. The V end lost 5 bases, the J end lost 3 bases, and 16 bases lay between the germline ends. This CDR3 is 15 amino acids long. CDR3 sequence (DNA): TGTGCCAGCAGTCGATACCGGACAGCTAAAGAGACCCAGTACTTC. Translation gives CASSRYRTAKETQYF.

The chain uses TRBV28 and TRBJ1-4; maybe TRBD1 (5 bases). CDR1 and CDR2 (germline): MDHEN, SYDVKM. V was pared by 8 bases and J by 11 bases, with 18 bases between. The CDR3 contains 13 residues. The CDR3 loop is CASVAPWGQKLFF. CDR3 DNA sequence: TGTGCCAGCGTGGCCCCTTGGGGCCAGAAACTGTTTTTT.

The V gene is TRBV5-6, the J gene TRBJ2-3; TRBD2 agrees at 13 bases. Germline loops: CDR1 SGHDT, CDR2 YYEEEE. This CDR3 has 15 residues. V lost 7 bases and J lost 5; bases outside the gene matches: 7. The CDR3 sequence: CASRALAGGIDTQYF. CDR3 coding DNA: TGTGCCAGCCGCGCACTAGCGGGGGGGATAGATACGCAGTATTTT.

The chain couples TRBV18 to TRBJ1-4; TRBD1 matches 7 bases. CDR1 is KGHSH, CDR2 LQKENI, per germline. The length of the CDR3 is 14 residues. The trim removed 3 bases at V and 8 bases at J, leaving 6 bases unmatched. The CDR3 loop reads CASSPYDREEKLFF. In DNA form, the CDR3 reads TGTGCCAGCTCACCTTACGACAGGGAGGAAAAACTGTTTTTT.

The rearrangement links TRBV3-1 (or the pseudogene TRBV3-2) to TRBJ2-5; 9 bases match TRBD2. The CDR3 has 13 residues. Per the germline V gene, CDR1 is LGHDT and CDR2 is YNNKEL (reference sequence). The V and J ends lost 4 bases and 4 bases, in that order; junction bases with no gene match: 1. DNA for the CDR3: TGTGCCAGCAGCCTGACTAGCGGAGAGACCCAGTACTTC. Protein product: CASSLTSGETQYF.

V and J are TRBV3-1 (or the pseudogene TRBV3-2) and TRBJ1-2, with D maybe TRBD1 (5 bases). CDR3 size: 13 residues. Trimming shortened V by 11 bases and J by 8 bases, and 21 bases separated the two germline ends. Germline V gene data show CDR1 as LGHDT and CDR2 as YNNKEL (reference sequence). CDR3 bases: TGTGCCGCGTCATCCGTAGGGGTGGGCGGCTACACCTTC. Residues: CAASSVGVGGYTF.